This T cell receptor beta chain came from a study of shared clonotypes between healthy human individuals. Across the whole study: Researchers assigned three CD4 naive, three CD4 memory, two CD8 naive and one CD8 memory plate to each donor.

Between the trimmed V and J ends, which lost 4 bases and 5 bases, there was a span of 12 bases. The CDR3 consists of 13 residues. Germline V gene data show CDR1 as KGHSH and CDR2 as LQKENI. Notes on the study in general: Of the naive CD4 clonotypes, around 4.9% were shared across four donors. Shared clonotypes across all four donors exceeded non-shared ones in generation probability.

Sorted-subset replicate PCRs used about 200 ng DNA, about 30,000 T cell genomes. The data were produced by immunoSEQ multiplex PCR, yet TCRdb's version contains in-frame clones alone and is incomplete. The repertoire holds hundreds of thousands of clones, with almost 97% as singletons. This clone was detected once. Antigen specificity is unknown. The genes are TRBV18 and TRBJ2-7; TRBD1 is a possible D gene (5 bases). Sequences were obtained from naive CD4+ T cells sorted from blood. Documented subset: CD45RA+ positively selected. The sequence came from a woman in her 30s in good health. CDR3 nucleotide sequence: TGTGCCAGCTCACGGCAGGGAAGGCACGAGCAGTACTTC. Amino acid sequence: CASSRQGRHEQYF.